Listed here is a single T cell receptor beta chain. Method: immunoSEQ multiplex PCR; TCRdb's copy keeps in-frame clones and lacks some. This table holds 95,000 to 150,000 clones, 70% to 90% found once. These data belong to a study of cytomegalovirus exposure and HLA in healthy donors. Overall study context: The same platform was used for the roughly 120 validation repertoires as for the roughly 700 first-cohort repertoires, as reported in a later analysis.

Germline lookup yields CDR1 SEHNR and CDR2 FQNEAQ (reference sequence). V lost 5 bases to trimming and J lost 6 bases; unmatched junction nucleotides: 7. This CDR3 has 14 residues. The material sequenced was PBMCs. The clonotype was recovered from a woman in her late teens or twenties in good health and CMV-seronegative. The V and J genes are TRBV7-9 and TRBJ1-2, with TRBD1 matching 9 bases. CDR3 nucleotide sequence: TGTGCCAGCAGCCAAGACAGGGGGAGGAATGGCTACACCTTC. This encodes CASSQDRGRNGYTF.